This record concerns one T cell receptor (beta chain) sequence. Its antigen is currently not known. Qualities for individual bases were not recorded, and no much larger clone is one base off. Reading the germline V gene gives CDR1 SGHTA and CDR2 FQGTGA. The CDR3 covers 13 residues, taking in both the cysteine and the phenylalanine. Just CDR3 DNA is preserved here, 39 bases in frame from base 1. Clipping removes 2 bases from V and 11 bases from J, with 8 as the unmatched junction base count. Receptor amplification or capture employed 5' RACE. Sequencing was performed on an Illumina HiSeq 2500. A second PCR of about 6 to 12 cycles was performed with a sample-barcoded 5' primer and a J-beta primer mix. A unique molecular identifier was introduced onto each TCR beta cDNA molecule by a template-switch 5' adaptor carrying 12 random nucleotides. Each sample yielded at least 2.5 million CDR3-containing paired-end reads. All of the RNA was converted into first-strand cDNA using the Mint cDNA synthesis kit, with a TRBC-specific oligonucleotide serving as the primer. Following uracil-DNA glycosylase treatment, a first 18-cycle PCR with universal primers M1SS and BC2_uni_R was performed on all cDNA. The paper's processing steps were these. Normalization of each sample was performed by random selection of 1 million high-quality reads, each carrying a distinct molecular identifier. Instead of being binned into consensus sequences, reads with shared molecular identifiers were discarded. MiTCR, with a Q25 quality threshold and the strictest error-elimination algorithm, was used for CDR3 identification, clonotype clustering and error correction. A nonparametric unseen species model with Euler transformation was used to estimate a lower bound on total TCR beta diversity. Starting from the raw public reads, TCRdb applied fastp trimming at Q25, assembled clones with MiXCR and retained in-frame beta chains. Under each unique CDR3 protein, matching rows form one entry showing the most common genes and DNA. These V and J calls derive from TCRdb rather than the authors' analysis. Here the sample has fewer than 1 million distinct CDR3 sequences; under 55% occur a single time. The ten largest clones represent roughly a fifth of the sample.

The sample belongs to a study of blood T cells in healthy people across ages (dated by TCRdb to 2015 to 2017). Turning to the overall study: Template switching captured roughly one uniquely barcoded TCR beta cDNA molecule per two T cells in model experiments. To avoid experimental bias, donors of different ages were distributed randomly across sequencing lanes. Using deep sequencing normalized with unique cDNA molecular identifiers, the study measured how TCR beta repertoire diversity changes with age. Four age groups were formed from the donors: young (average about 16 years), middle-aged (more than 35), aged (approximately 60) and long-lived (around 82). For two donors (one aged 18 to 29 and one aged 80 or older), the study analyzed two additional independent replicas of 1 million unique cDNA reads from the same blood draw. Summary of the overall study and its limitations: Conclusive comparison of naive and antigen-experienced compartments was prevented by the profiling of bulk unsorted PBMCs. Because donor CMV infection status was unknown, age-related changes in expanded clonotypes were potentially confounded. Compared with the aged group, the long-lived group had more naive CD4+ T cells, fewer expanded clones and increased TCR diversity, suggesting age selection. Observed TCR beta diversity correlated strongly with the percentage of naive T cells measured by flow cytometry. Estimates of total diversity based on one million sequenced T cells were regarded as lower bounds and as underestimates. As age increased, observed TCR beta diversity per million T cells dropped in a roughly linear way, and a significant reduction was already evident by age approximately 40.

Donors were under 40 systemically healthy Caucasian individuals from Russia aged roughly 6 to 90 years. Each donor gave ten milliliters of peripheral blood, collected into EDTA-treated Vacutainer tubes. Ficoll-Paque density-gradient centrifugation was used to isolate PBMCs, with at least 7 million per sample. Total RNA, at least 5.5 micrograms per sample, was extracted from PBMCs with Trizol reagent. For every donor, an aliquot of PBMCs went through flow cytometry to measure the percentages of naive CD45RAhigh/CD27high T cells. The chain couples TRBV7-3 to TRBJ1-1, with TRBD1 identical over 7 junction bases. Sequencing was performed on blood. The clonotype comes from a man aged 55 to 70 in good health. The DNA sequence is given as TGTGCCAGCAGCTTAGAGCCGGGACAGAGCGCTTTCTTT. This encodes CASSLEPGQSAFF. Here the CDR3 is joined to the reference TRBV7-3 and TRBJ1-1 genes, and the full variable domain is: GAGVSQTPSNKVTEKGKYVELRCDPISGHTALYWYRQSLGQGPEFLIYFQGTGAADDSGLPNDRFFAVRPEGSVSTLKIQRTERGDSAVYLCASSLEPGQSAFFGQGTRLTVV.